Listed below are T cell receptor beta chains from one sample, sequenced in a study of CD8 T cells in Susac syndrome. TCRdb itself ran the immunoSEQ multiplex PCR reads through MiXCR, one entry per CDR3 protein. This sample has around 280,000 distinct CDR3 sequences, with just over 90% found just once. The sequenced sample was CD4+ T cells from PBMCs. These TCRs come from a human donor with multiple sclerosis. CDR3s leave out the opening cysteine and the closing phenylalanine or tryptophan. Each record gives: clone size, V gene, J gene, CDR3 protein. The listing skips clone size in some rows; elsewhere it reads once, few, many or a size class.

>-|TRBV5-1|TRBJ2-1
ASSLGGLVNEQF
>-|TRBV4-2|TRBJ1-3
ASSDDRVGNTIY
>-|TRBV18|TRBJ2-1
ASSREHDATGNEQF
>-|TRBV7-2|TRBJ2-2
ASTPRSNTGELF
>-|TRBV5-1|TRBJ1-5
ASSSPGGKGNQPQH
>-|TRBV7-2|TRBJ2-1
ASSFYGTHNEQF
>-|TRBV11-2|TRBJ2-1
ASRGPGPRRNNEQF
>-|TRBV18|TRBJ1-6
AGGAGTAHSPLH
>-|TRBV27|TRBJ1-1
ASAGAQGALSGTEAF
>-|TRBV29-1|TRBJ1-1
SVGGTGLTEAF
>-|TRBV5-1|TRBJ1-5
ASSLGSAVNQPQH
>once|TRBV25-1|TRBJ1-6
ASSGADGARSPLH
>-|TRBV14|TRBJ1-1
ASSQEGRGTLHAEAF
>-|TRBV6-5|TRBJ1-6
ASSYSGRAGSPLH
>-|TRBV19|TRBJ1-1
ASSFAGKGTEAF
>-|TRBV6-5|TRBJ1-1
ASSYYTNTEAF
>-|TRBV2|TRBJ1-6
ASSEALGTGNSPLH
>once|TRBV5-1|TRBJ1-1
ASSSLGQGGTEAF